The TCR beta chain described here comes from a study of T cells after yellow fever vaccination. Researchers made TCR cDNA using 5'RACE template switching, and this step added a universal primer site and UMIs. TCRdb recomputed calls from the 5' RACE reads with MiXCR, one row per CDR3 protein. The data hold 200,000 to 300,000 distinct CDR3 sequences, with 10% to 15% observed a single time. Study-wide results and caveats: On re-exposure, the response was weaker but peaked faster, at day 5 versus 15. Contamination of FACS-sorted repertoires by abundant clonotypes from the bulk population could occur. Post-booster repertoires contained most primary-vaccination clones again (roughly 96% CD4, 88% CD8).

This clonotype was recorded a few times. Antigen: not known. CDR3 length equals 14 residues. V was clipped by 0 bases and J by 11 bases, with 17 bases between them. Germline V gives CDR1 SGHRS, CDR2 YFSETQ. This sequence originates from a man aged 25-45 years who received the YFV17D yellow fever vaccine. The chain has TRBV5-1 and TRBJ1-1; D not certain. The material sequenced was CD4+ T cells sorted from PBMCs, taken 45 days after the yellow fever booster vaccination. DNA for the CDR3: TGCGCCAGCAGCTTGGGTGACACCCCTGTTAGGGCTTTCTTT. It encodes CASSLGDTPVRAFF.